Listed here is a single T cell receptor (beta chain). The antigen is not known. Primers: 60 Vbeta forward and 13 Jbeta reverse. The method was immunoSEQ multiplex PCR; TCRdb's version includes in-frame clones alone and lacks a portion of them. The sample lists 150,000 to 200,000 clones, 82% occurring once. This sample is drawn from a study of cytomegalovirus exposure and HLA in healthy donors. The V end lost 6 bases, the J end lost 6 bases, and 14 bases lay between the germline ends. The CDR3 is made up of 13 amino acids. Germline V gene sequence: CDR1 MNHEY, CDR2 SVGAGI. Study-level findings and limits: By HLA locus, TCR association rates varied in a later analysis, with DRB1 showing the most and HLA-C the fewest. Many donors carried some public TCRs, although rarity characterized most TCR sequences.

The receptor was isolated from a man between 50 and 59 years old in good health and CMV-seropositive. Sequenced sample: PBMCs. The chain combines TRBV6-5 with TRBJ1-2; D is undetermined. CDR3 loop: CASSLSLGDGYTF. The CDR3 region has the DNA TGTGCCAGCAGCCTATCTCTCGGGGATGGCTACACCTTC.